The next 23 T cell receptor beta chains were all read from a single sample in a study of shared clonotypes between healthy human individuals. Sequencing was performed with immunoSEQ multiplex PCR; in TCRdb, only in-frame clones are kept and a portion is missing. The sample contains some 2 million clones, 85% to 95% of which appear only once. Sequenced input: naive CD4+ T cells sorted from blood. Subset meaning: CD45RA+ positively selected. The receptor source for this set is a man in his late teens or twenties in good health.

This clone has a single count. The sample holds other DNA sequences that translate to the same CDR3. The rearrangement links TRBV6-5 to TRBJ2-7, with a possible D match to TRBD2 (5 bases). The CDR3 totals 11 residues. V was cut by 6 bases and J by 6 bases, with 9 bases left in between. Per germline, CDR1 MNHEY and CDR2 SVGAGI. Here the CDR3 reads CASRGGSEQYF. For the CDR3, the DNA is TGTGCCAGCAGGGGTGGGAGCGAGCAGTACTTC.

This clone came up a few times. The chain combines TRBV5-5 with TRBJ1-3, with 9 positions matching TRBD1. V dropped 3 bases and J dropped 2; count of bases not matched to a gene: 6. Germline lookup yields CDR1 SGHKS and CDR2 YYEKEE (reference sequence). The CDR3 contains 16 residues. The CDR3 protein is CASSSFGTGTGNTIYF. The CDR3 coding sequence is TGTGCCAGCAGCTCGTTCGGGACAGGGACTGGAAACACCATATATTTT.

The chain has TRBV5-1 and TRBJ2-1; 15 bases fit TRBD2. The junction had 6 bases not matched to a gene; V was cut back by 4 bases and J by 7 bases. This CDR3 spans 16 amino acids. CDR1 is SGHRS and CDR2 is YFSETQ in the germline V gene. CDR3 nucleotide sequence: TGCGCCAGCAGCCCGGGGACTAGCGGGGGGTTTAATGAGCAGTTCTTC. The encoded protein is CASSPGTSGGFNEQFF.

V and J are TRBV25-1 and TRBJ2-5; a possible D gene is TRBD2 (5 bases). The V gene lost 3 bases and the J gene lost 4 bases, with 12 bases spanning the gap. CDR3 length equals 14 residues. In germline, CDR1 is MGHDK, CDR2 SYGVNS. Here the CDR3 DNA reads TGTGCCAGCAGTGACCAACTAGTGGGAGAGACCCAGTACTTC. Translation gives CASSDQLVGETQYF. The full variable domain, with the rest looked up from reference TRBV25-1 and TRBJ2-5, is EADIYQTPRYLVIGTGKKITLECSQTMGHDKMYWYQQDPGMELHLIHYSYGVNSTEKGDLSSESTVSRIRTEHFPLTLESARPSHTSQYLCASSDQLVGETQYFGPGTRLLVL.

The chain recombines TRBV5-1 with TRBJ2-6; D is unresolved. The CDR3 spans 14 residues. Deletions cut 6 bases from V and 2 bases from J, with 9 bases between. Germline-derived CDR1 and CDR2 are SGHRS and YFSETQ. CDR3 sequence (DNA): TGCGCCAGCATGGTCCCAACTGGGGCCAACGTCCTGACTTTC. It is translated as CASMVPTGANVLTF.

This chain links TRBV11-2 with TRBJ2-4; D assignment may be TRBD1 or TRBD2 (5 bases each). Germline-derived CDR1 and CDR2 are SGHAT and FQNNGV. The V end lost 1 base, the J end lost 10 bases, and 17 bases lay between the germline ends. The CDR3 runs to 15 residues. As DNA, the CDR3 is TGTGCCAGCAGCTTAGCCCAGGGACCCTTCACTATTCAGTACTTC. Translation gives CASSLAQGPFTIQYF. The complete variable domain, with remaining parts taken from reference TRBV11-2 and TRBJ2-4, reads EAGVAQSPRYKIIEKRQSVAFWCNPISGHATLYWYQQILGQGPKLLIQFQNNGVVDDSQLPKDRFSAERLKGVDSTLKIQPAKLEDSAVYLCASSLAQGPFTIQYFGAGTRLSVL.

The rearrangement joins TRBV11-2 to TRBJ1-1, with TRBD1 matching over 9 bases. This CDR3 has 14 amino acids. J was trimmed by 1 base and V by 5 bases; bases with no gene match: 2. From germline, CDR1 is SGHAT and CDR2 FQNNGV. CDR3 sequence reads: CASSMTGGNTEAFF. The CDR3, as DNA: TGTGCCAGCAGCATGACAGGGGGGAACACTGAAGCTTTCTTT.

CDR3 DNA: TGTGCCAGTAGTATCGGGGGGAAAGCTTTCTTT. The encoded protein is CASSIGGKAFF. V gene TRBV19 combines with J gene TRBJ1-1; TRBD1 might be the D (5 bases). Germline V lookup: CDR1 LNHDA, CDR2 SQIVND (reference sequence). This CDR3 contains 11 residues. Between the trimmed V and J ends, which lost 3 bases and 9 bases, there was a span of 8 bases. Drawing the rest from reference TRBV19 and TRBJ1-1, the complete variable domain is DGGITQSPKYLFRKEGQNVTLSCEQNLNHDAMYWYRQDPGQGLRLIYYSQIVNDFQKGDIAEGYSVSREKKESFPLTVTSAQKNPTAFYLCASSIGGKAFFGQGTRLTVV.

A single count supports this clone. The V call is TRBV11-2, the J call TRBJ2-2, with TRBD2 identical over 8 bases. Germline V CDR1 and CDR2: SGHAT, FQNNGV. After removal of 5 bases from V and 1 base from J, the junction contained 9 bases not matched to a gene. The CDR3 loop spans 17 amino acids. In DNA form, the CDR3 reads TGTGCCAGCAGCCTCATTAGCGGGGCTTTGAACACCGGGGAGCTGTTTTTT. Amino acids: CASSLISGALNTGELFF.

This clone was found once. The V gene is TRBV19, the J gene TRBJ2-7, with TRBD1 identical over 8 bases. This CDR3 is built from 15 residues. Unmatched junction bases numbered 12, after V lost 7 bases and J lost 4 bases. Germline CDR1 is LNHDA and CDR2 is SQIVND (reference sequence). The CDR3 coding sequence is TGTGCCAGTACCATCGCCTCCAGGGGGCCGTACGAGCAGTACTTC. Translating gives CASTIASRGPYEQYF.

The gene calls are TRBV15 and TRBJ1-2; a weak D match, TRBD1 (5 bases). Germline V gives CDR1 LNHNV, CDR2 YYDKDF (reference sequence). CDR3 length: 15 amino acids. The germline V and J ends were trimmed by 0 bases and 4 bases, with 12 bases remaining between them. The CDR3 region is CATSRDAGMAYGYTF. CDR3 in DNA: TGTGCCACCAGCAGAGATGCAGGGATGGCCTATGGCTACACCTTC.

The chain uses TRBV6-1 and TRBJ1-1; D uncertain. V shed 3 bases and J shed 2 bases, with 10 bases lying between them. The germline V gene encodes CDR1 MNHNS and CDR2 SASEGT. CDR3 length: 14 amino acids. Here the CDR3 DNA reads TGTGCCAGCAGTGACCCTGCAAGTAACACTGAAGCTTTCTTT. Translated, it gives CASSDPASNTEAFF.

This clone has just one count. The chain uses TRBV11-2 and TRBJ2-5, with a possible D match to TRBD2 (5 bases). Germline values: CDR1 SGHAT, CDR2 FQNNGV. The CDR3 has 10 residues. Trimming removed 8 bases from V and 5 bases from J, with 6 bases in between. CDR3 sequence: CASGEETQYF. CDR3 DNA: TGTGCCAGCGGGGAGGAGACCCAGTACTTC.

The gene calls are TRBV9 and TRBJ2-5; D not resolved. The V gene's germline CDR1 is SGDLS and CDR2 YYNGEE. V shed 0 bases and J shed 3 bases, with 12 bases lying between them. The CDR3 is made up of 15 amino acids. In DNA form, the CDR3 reads TGTGCCAGCAGCGTAGCCCCCGGCAGTAAAGAGACCCAGTACTTC. This encodes CASSVAPGSKETQYF.

This clone was recorded a few times. This chain uses TRBV6-1 with TRBJ1-2; TRBD1 agrees at 7 bases. The V and J ends lost 4 bases and 12 bases, in that order; junction bases with no gene match: 8. CDR1 is MNHNS and CDR2 is SASEGT in the germline V gene. This CDR3 is built from 12 residues. The DNA of the CDR3 is TGTGCCAGCAGTGTGACAGGGTTAGGTGACACCTTC. Translated, it gives CASSVTGLGDTF.

The rearrangement joins TRBV30 to TRBJ2-3; 7 bases are shared with TRBD2. The V gene's germline CDR1 is GTSNPN and CDR2 SVGIG (reference sequence). The trim removed 2 bases at V and 5 bases at J, leaving 10 bases unmatched. This CDR3 region has 15 residues. CDR3 coding DNA: TGTGCCTGGAGTACTCGGGGGAGGGGACGAGATACGCAGTATTTT. Translated: CAWSTRGRGRDTQYF.

The CDR3 DNA is TGCAGCGTTCAGAGGTATGAAAATCAGCCCCAGCATTTT. This gives the protein CSVQRYENQPQHF. This chain connects TRBV29-1 to TRBJ1-5; D uncertain. The CDR3 extends over 13 amino acids. The germline V and J ends were trimmed by 5 bases and 4 bases, with 12 bases remaining between them. CDR1 SQVTM and CDR2 ANQGSEA come from the germline V gene. Complete variable domain (other parts from reference TRBV29-1 and TRBJ1-5): SAVISQKPSRDICQRGTSLTIQCQVDSQVTMMFWYRQQPGQSLTLIATANQGSEATYESGFVIDKFPISRPNLTFSTLTVSNMSPEDSSIYLCSVQRYENQPQHFGDGTRLSIL.

This chain joins TRBV6-1 and TRBJ2-7; no clear D. The CDR3 totals 12 residues. Germline CDR1 and CDR2: MNHNS and SASEGT. The V end was cut by 3 bases, the J end by 2 bases, with 5 bases between. CDR3 residues: CASSDRPYEQYF. The CDR3 region has the DNA TGTGCCAGCAGTGACAGACCCTACGAGCAGTACTTC.

The chain carries TRBV14 and TRBJ1-2; 8 positions agree with TRBD1. The ends lost 4 bases at V and 4 bases at J; junction bases unmatched: 2. From germline, CDR1 is SGHDN and CDR2 FVKESK. The CDR3 runs 13 residues. The CDR3 sequence is CASSPTGGYGYTF. In nucleotides, the CDR3 is TGTGCCAGCAGCCCTACAGGGGGCTATGGCTACACCTTC.

This chain's CDR3 is CASSPLSGSSYNEQFF. The CDR3 DNA reads as TGTGCCAGCAGCCCACTTAGCGGTAGCTCCTACAATGAGCAGTTCTTC. The chain employs TRBV7-8 and TRBJ2-1; perhaps TRBD2 as D (6 bases). This CDR3 has 16 residues. Germline-derived CDR1 and CDR2 are SGHVS and FQNEAQ. V lost 5 bases, J lost 0 bases, and 14 bases lay in between. The full variable domain, with the rest looked up from reference TRBV7-8 and TRBJ2-1, is GAGVSQSPRYKVAKRGQDVALRCDPISGHVSLFWYQQALGQGPEFLTYFQNEAQLDKSGLPSDRFFAERPEGSVSTLKIQRTQQEDSAVYLCASSPLSGSSYNEQFFGPGTRLTVL.

The V and J genes are TRBV6-5 and TRBJ2-1, with unresolved D. Deletions cut 7 bases from V and 5 bases from J, with 9 bases between. This CDR3 region has 12 residues. CDR1 MNHEY and CDR2 SVGAGI come from the germline V gene. The CDR3 loop is CASTGSHNEQFF. CDR3 in DNA: TGTGCCAGCACTGGATCCCACAATGAGCAGTTCTTC.

The chain uses TRBV6-1 and TRBJ2-5; 7 bases align to TRBD2. Germline V gene lookup returns CDR1 MNHNS and CDR2 SASEGT. Trimming removed 4 bases from V and 4 bases from J; junction bases left unmatched: 6. The CDR3 length is 14 residues. This CDR3 is CASSGVSGGETQYF. For the CDR3, the DNA is TGTGCCAGCAGTGGGGTTTCGGGGGGAGAGACCCAGTACTTC.

This chain links TRBV5-1 with TRBJ2-6, with TRBD1 matching over 8 bases. There are 18 residues in the CDR3. J gave up 2 bases and V 4 bases, and 11 bases lay outside the gene matches. Germline CDR1 and CDR2: SGHRS and YFSETQ. CDR3 residues: CASSPLQGGITGANVLTF. In nucleotides, the CDR3 is TGCGCCAGCAGCCCCCTACAGGGGGGAATTACTGGGGCCAACGTCCTGACTTTC.